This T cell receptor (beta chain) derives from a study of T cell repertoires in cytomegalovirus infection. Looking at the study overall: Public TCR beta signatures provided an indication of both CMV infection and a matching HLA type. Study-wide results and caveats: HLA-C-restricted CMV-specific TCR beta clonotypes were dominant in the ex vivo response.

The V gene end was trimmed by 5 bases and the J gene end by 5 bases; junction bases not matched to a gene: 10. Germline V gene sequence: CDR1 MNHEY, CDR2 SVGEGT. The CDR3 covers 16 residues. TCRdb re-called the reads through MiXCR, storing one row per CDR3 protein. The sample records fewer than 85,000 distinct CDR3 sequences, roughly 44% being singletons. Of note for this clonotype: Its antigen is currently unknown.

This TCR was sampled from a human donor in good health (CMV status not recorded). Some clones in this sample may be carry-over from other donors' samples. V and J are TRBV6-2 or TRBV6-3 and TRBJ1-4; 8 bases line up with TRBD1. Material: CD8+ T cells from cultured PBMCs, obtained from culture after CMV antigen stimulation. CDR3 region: CASSQPRDRPNEKLFF. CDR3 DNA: TGTGCCAGCAGTCAACCGCGGGACAGGCCCAATGAAAAACTGTTTTTT.